This T cell receptor (beta chain) is from a study of cytomegalovirus exposure and HLA in healthy donors. The PCR was carried out with 60 Vbeta primers and 13 Jbeta primers. Profiling relied on immunoSEQ multiplex PCR, and the TCRdb table lists in-frame clones only, not all of them. Found here are around 140,000 clones; the top ten clones hold about 2.3%. Trimming at V came to 5 bases and at J to 4 bases, leaving 8 bases not matched to a gene. The CDR3 covers 14 residues. Germline V gene data show CDR1 as SGHRS and CDR2 as YFSETQ. This TCR was sampled from a woman in her late teens or twenties in good health and CMV-seronegative. The sample comprised PBMCs. The V call is TRBV5-1, the J call TRBJ2-5; TRBD2 agrees at 7 bases. CDR3 sequence reads: CASRKREMLETQYF. In nucleotides, the CDR3 is TGCGCCAGCAGAAAGCGGGAAATGTTAGAGACCCAGTACTTC.